Sequencing of this TCR beta chain was carried out in a study of cytomegalovirus exposure and HLA in healthy donors. Study observations and caveats: It was reported that the classifier diagnosed cytomegalovirus status with high specificity and sensitivity in both the original and validation cohorts. A subsequent analysis found that TCR clusters from the first cohort also tended to co-occur in the roughly 120 validation repertoires, with approximately 94% of cluster scores above 0.

The repertoire was sequenced with immunoSEQ multiplex PCR; TCRdb's copy has only in-frame clones and lacks some. This sample has approximately 150,000 clones, with 91% found just once. The CDR3 is made up of 17 amino acids. Per germline, CDR1 SGHNT and CDR2 YENEEA. V trimming: 2 bases; J trimming: 1 base; junction bases outside the gene matches: 6. Regarding this clone: The antigen remains unidentified.

The sequenced material came from PBMCs. The receptor comes from a young man in good health and CMV-seronegative. The gene calls are TRBV11-3 and TRBJ2-2; 8 bases agree with TRBD2. CDR3 protein: CASSLFGGELNTGELFF. For the CDR3, the DNA is TGTGCCAGCAGCTTATTCGGGGGGGAGTTGAACACCGGGGAGCTGTTTTTT.